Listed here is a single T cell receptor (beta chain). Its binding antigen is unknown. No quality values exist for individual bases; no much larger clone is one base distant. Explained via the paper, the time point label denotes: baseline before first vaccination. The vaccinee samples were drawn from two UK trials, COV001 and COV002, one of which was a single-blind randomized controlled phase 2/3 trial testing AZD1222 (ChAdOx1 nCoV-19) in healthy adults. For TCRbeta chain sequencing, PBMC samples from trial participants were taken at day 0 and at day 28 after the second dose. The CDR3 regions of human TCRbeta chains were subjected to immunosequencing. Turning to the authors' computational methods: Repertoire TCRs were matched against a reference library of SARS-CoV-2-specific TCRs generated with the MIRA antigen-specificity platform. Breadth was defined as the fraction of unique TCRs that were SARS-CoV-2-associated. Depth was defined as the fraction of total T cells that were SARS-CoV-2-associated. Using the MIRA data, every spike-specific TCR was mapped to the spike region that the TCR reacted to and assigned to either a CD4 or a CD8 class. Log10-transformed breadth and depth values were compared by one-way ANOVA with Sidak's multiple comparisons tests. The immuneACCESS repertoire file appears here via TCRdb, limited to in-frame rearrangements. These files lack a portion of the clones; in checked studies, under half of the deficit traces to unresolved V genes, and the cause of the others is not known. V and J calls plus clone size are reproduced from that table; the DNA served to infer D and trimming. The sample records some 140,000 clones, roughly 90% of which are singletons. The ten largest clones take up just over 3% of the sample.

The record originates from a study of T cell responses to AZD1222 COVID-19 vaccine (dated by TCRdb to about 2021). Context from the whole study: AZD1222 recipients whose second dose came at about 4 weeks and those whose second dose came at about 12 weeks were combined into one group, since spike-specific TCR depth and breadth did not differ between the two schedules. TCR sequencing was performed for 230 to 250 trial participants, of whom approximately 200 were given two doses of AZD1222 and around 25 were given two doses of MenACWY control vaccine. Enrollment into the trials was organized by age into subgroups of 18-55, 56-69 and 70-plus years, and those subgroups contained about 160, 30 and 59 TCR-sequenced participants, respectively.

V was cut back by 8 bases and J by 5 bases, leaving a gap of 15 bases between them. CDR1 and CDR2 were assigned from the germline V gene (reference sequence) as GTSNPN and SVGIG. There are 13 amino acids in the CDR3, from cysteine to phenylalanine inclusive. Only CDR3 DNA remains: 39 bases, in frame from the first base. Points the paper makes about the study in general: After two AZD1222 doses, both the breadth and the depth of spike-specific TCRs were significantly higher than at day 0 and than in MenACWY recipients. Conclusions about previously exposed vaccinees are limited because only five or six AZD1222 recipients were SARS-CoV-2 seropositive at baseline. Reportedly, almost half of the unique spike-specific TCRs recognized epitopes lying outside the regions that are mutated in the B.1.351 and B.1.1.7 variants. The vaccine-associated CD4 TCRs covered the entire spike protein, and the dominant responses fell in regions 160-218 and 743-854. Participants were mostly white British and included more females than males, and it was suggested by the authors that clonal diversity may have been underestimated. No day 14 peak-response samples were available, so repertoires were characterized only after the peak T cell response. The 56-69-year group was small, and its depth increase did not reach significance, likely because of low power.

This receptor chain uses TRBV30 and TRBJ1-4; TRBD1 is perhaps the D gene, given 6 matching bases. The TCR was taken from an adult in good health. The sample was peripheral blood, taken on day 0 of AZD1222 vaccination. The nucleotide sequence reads TGTGCCGGCCGGGGGGCCCTAAATGAAAAACTGTTTTTT. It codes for CAGRGALNEKLFF.